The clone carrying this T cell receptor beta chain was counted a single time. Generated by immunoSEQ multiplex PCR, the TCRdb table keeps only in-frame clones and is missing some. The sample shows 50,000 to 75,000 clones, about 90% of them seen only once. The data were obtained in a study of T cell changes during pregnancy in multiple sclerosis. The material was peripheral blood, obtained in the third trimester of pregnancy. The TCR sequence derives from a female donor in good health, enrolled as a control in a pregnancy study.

CDR3 nucleotides: TGTGCCAGTAGTATTTCCCCTGGACTAGCGGGCCGGGACGAGCAGTACTTC. This sequence encodes CASSISPGLAGRDEQYF. The chain links TRBV19 to TRBJ2-7; the match to TRBD2 covers 11 bases. The V gene's germline CDR1 is LNHDA and CDR2 SQIVND (reference sequence). The ends lost 3 bases at V and 5 bases at J; junction bases unmatched: 12. This CDR3 is built from 17 residues.